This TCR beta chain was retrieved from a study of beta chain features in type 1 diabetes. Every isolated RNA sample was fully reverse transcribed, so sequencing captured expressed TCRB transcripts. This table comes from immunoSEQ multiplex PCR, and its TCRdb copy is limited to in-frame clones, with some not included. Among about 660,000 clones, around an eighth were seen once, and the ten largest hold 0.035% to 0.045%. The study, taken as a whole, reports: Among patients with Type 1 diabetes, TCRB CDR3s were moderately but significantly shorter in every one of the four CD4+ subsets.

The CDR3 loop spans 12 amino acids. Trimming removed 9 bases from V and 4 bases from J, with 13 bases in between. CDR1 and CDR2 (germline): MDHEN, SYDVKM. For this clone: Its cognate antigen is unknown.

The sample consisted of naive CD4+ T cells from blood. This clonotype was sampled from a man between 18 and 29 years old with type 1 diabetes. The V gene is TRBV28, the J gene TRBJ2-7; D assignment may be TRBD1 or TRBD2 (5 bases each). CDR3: CASGGTYYEQYF. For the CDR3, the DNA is TGTGCCAGTGGGGGAACTTATTACGAGCAGTACTTC. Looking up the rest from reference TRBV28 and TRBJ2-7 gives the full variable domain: DVKVTQSSRYLVKRTGEKVFLECVQDMDHENMFWYRQDPGLGLRLIYFSYDVKMKEKGDIPEGYSVSREKKERFSLILESASTNQTSMYLCASGGTYYEQYFGPGTRLTVT.